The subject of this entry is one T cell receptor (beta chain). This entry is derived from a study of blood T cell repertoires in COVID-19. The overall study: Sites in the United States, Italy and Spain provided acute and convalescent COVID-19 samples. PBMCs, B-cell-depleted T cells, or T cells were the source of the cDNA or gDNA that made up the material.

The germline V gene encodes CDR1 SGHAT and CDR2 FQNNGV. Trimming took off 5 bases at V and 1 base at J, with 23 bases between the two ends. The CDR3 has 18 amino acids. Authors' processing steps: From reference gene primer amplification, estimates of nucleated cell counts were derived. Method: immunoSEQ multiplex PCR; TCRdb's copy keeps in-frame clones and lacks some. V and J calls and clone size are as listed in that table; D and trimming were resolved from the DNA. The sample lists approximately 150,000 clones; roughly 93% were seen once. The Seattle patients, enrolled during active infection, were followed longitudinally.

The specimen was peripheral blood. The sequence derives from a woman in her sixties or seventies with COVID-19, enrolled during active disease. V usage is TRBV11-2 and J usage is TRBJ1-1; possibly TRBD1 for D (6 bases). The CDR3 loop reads CASSEWPRKTGQNTEAFF. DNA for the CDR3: TGTGCCAGCAGCGAATGGCCCAGAAAAACAGGGCAGAACACTGAAGCTTTCTTT.